What follows is one T cell receptor (beta chain) and its context. These data come from a study of blood T cell repertoires in COVID-19. Seattle patients were enrolled during active infection and followed longitudinally. The method was immunoSEQ multiplex PCR; TCRdb's version includes in-frame clones alone and lacks a portion of them. The sample gives 430,000 or so clones, about 90% of which show up once; 0.8% to 0.85% is in the top ten. V trimming: 4 bases; J trimming: 4 bases; junction bases outside the gene matches: 13. This CDR3 comprises 17 residues. Germline CDR1 and CDR2: LGHDT and YNNKEL (reference sequence).

Sequences were obtained from peripheral blood. The TCR comes from a man aged 18 to 35 with COVID-19, enrolled during active disease. The V gene is TRBV3-1 (or the pseudogene TRBV3-2), the J gene TRBJ1-3; 7 bases align to TRBD1. The CDR3 protein is CASSLRLIQGYGNTIYF. The DNA for the CDR3 is TGTGCCAGCAGCCTCCGCCTGATACAGGGGTACGGAAACACCATATATTTT.